This T cell receptor (beta chain) was observed in a study of blood T cell repertoires in COVID-19. Whole-study context: Sites in the United States, Italy and Spain provided acute and convalescent COVID-19 samples. From T cells, B-cell-depleted T cells, or PBMCs came the material, which was cDNA or gDNA.

V was clipped by 6 bases and J by 3 bases; unmatched bases: 4. Germline CDR1 MDHEN, CDR2 SYDVKM. This CDR3 spans 13 amino acids. In the original processing: Reference gene primer amplification gave estimated nucleated cell counts. Sequencing was performed with immunoSEQ multiplex PCR; in TCRdb, only in-frame clones are kept and a portion is missing. That table is the source of V, J and clone size, and D and trimming were worked out from the DNA. The sample lists about 73,000 clones; approximately 83% were seen once. The clonotype was recovered from a human donor in a cohort sampled during active COVID-19. The chain carries TRBV28 and TRBJ1-1, with 7 bases matching TRBD1. The sequenced sample was peripheral blood. In DNA form, the CDR3 reads TGTGCCAGCAGGCACCAGGGGGACACTGAAGCTTTCTTT. This sequence encodes CASRHQGDTEAFF.